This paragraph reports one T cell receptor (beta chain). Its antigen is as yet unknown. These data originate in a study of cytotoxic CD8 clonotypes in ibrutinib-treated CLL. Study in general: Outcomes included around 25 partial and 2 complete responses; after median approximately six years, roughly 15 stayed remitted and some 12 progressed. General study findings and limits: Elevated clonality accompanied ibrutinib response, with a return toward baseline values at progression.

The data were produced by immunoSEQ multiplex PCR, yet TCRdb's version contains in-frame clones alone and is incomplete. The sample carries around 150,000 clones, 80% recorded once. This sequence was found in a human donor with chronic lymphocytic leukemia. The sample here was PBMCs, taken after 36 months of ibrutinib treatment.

The CDR3 reads CASTGGTSGNGYEQYF. The DNA for the CDR3 is TGTGCCAGCACTGGCGGGACTAGCGGGAACGGCTACGAGCAGTACTTC. This rearrangement joins TRBV28 to TRBJ2-7; 13 bases are a match to TRBD2. CDR3 size: 16 residues. From germline, CDR1 is MDHEN and CDR2 SYDVKM. V was clipped by 7 bases and J by 3 bases; unmatched bases: 9.